This entry lists 28 T cell receptor beta chains sequenced from one sample in a study of PD-1 blockade in classical Hodgkin lymphoma. Measured with immunoSEQ multiplex PCR; TCRdb has only the in-frame clones, and not every one. The table has 31,000 or so clones, around 80% seen once. Time point in this sample: cycle 4 day 1 (C4D1), after six to seven weeks of nivolumab. After autologous stem cell transplantation all patients relapsed, and prior brentuximab vedotin exposure differed between cohorts. From thawed PBMCs, CD4+ T cells were purified using magnetic negative selection. Specimen: CD4+ T cells from blood, collected before the fourth cycle of nivolumab. The receptors stem from a human donor with classical Hodgkin lymphoma.

The rearrangement uses TRBV5-5 and TRBJ2-7; TRBD1 matches at 7 bases. After removal of 5 bases from V and 3 bases from J, the junction contained 8 bases not matched to a gene. This CDR3 comprises 14 residues. Germline V gene sequence: CDR1 SGHKS, CDR2 YYEKEE (reference sequence). CDR3 coding DNA: TGTGCCAGCAGTCCGACAGGGACCGGCTACGAGCAGTACTTC. Its translation: CASSPTGTGYEQYF. Drawing the rest from reference TRBV5-5 and TRBJ2-7, the complete variable domain is DAGVTQSPTHLIKTRGQQVTLRCSPISGHKSVSWYQQVLGQGPQFIFQYYEKEERGRGNFPDRFSARQFPNYSSELNVNALLLGDSALYLCASSPTGTGYEQYFGPGTRLTVT.

The table lists this clone with a few counts. This chain uses TRBV5-1 with TRBJ2-6, with unresolved D. Trimming left V 0 bases short and J 0 bases short, with 4 bases between. Germline values: CDR1 SGHRS, CDR2 YFSETQ. This CDR3 is built from 15 residues. CDR3 amino acids: CASSLGGSGANVLTF. CDR3 nucleotide sequence: TGCGCCAGCAGCTTGGGGGGCTCTGGGGCCAACGTCCTGACTTTC.

The chain employs TRBV10-3 and TRBJ1-5; possible D gene TRBD1, 5 bases. Trimming shortened V by 0 bases and J by 7 bases, and 16 bases separated the two germline ends. The V gene's germline CDR1 is ENHRY and CDR2 SYGVKD. This CDR3 is 16 amino acids long. The CDR3, as DNA: TGTGCCATCAGTGAGTCGATACCAGGGTGGGGACAGCCCCAGCATTTT. Its protein is CAISESIPGWGQPQHF.

The J gene is TRBJ1-5, the V gene TRBV19; 7 nucleotides line up with TRBD1. This CDR3 comprises 17 residues. The germline gives CDR1 LNHDA, CDR2 SQIVND (reference sequence). The junction had 9 bases not matched to a gene; V was cut back by 4 bases and J by 0 bases. The CDR3 region has the DNA TGTGCCAGTAGTAACCCCTGGGGACAGATTAGCAATCAGCCCCAGCATTTT. Protein product: CASSNPWGQISNQPQHF.

The chain combines TRBV21-1 with TRBJ1-4. TRBV21-1 is termed a pseudogene. The CDR3 extends over 14 amino acids. In DNA, the CDR3 is TGTGCCAGCAGCATTCGAGCGGCCCGTGAAAAACTGTTTTTT. Translated, it gives CASSIRAAREKLFF.

The V call is TRBV7-2, the J call TRBJ1-1; D possibly corresponds to TRBD1 (5 bases). Trimming left V 1 base short and J 5 bases short, with 8 bases between. CDR3 length equals 13 residues. CDR1 and CDR2 (germline): SGHTA, FQGNSA. This CDR3 reads CASSLGWGTEAFF. Here the CDR3 DNA reads TGTGCCAGCAGCTTAGGTTGGGGGACTGAAGCTTTCTTT. The whole variable domain, remainder taken from reference TRBV7-2 and TRBJ1-1, is GAGVSQSPSNKVTEKGKDVELRCDPISGHTALYWYRQSLGQGLEFLIYFQGNSAPDKSGLPSDRFSAERTGGSVSTLTIQRTQQEDSAVYLCASSLGWGTEAFFGQGTRLTVV.

This clone occurred once. V is TRBV6-5 and J is TRBJ1-4; D is unresolved. The CDR3 covers 13 residues. Germline CDR1 is MNHEY and CDR2 is SVGAGI. Trimming left V 5 bases short and J 3 bases short, with 7 bases between. CDR3 sequence reads: CASSTGPNEKLFF. In DNA form, the CDR3 reads TGTGCCAGCAGTACGGGTCCTAATGAAAAACTGTTTTTT.

This chain uses TRBV5-1 with TRBJ2-7; a possible D gene is TRBD2 (5 bases). CDR1 is SGHRS, CDR2 YFSETQ, per germline. V was clipped by 4 bases and J by 6 bases, with 8 bases between them. This CDR3 is built from 11 residues. CDR3: CASSGSGEQYF. For the CDR3, the DNA is TGCGCCAGCAGCGGCAGCGGCGAGCAGTACTTC.

The count of this clone is one. The rearrangement links TRBV9 to TRBJ1-4; D remains unclear. Trimming took 0 bases from V and 5 from J, leaving 11 bases between them. Germline-derived CDR1 and CDR2 are SGDLS and YYNGEE. This CDR3 spans 15 amino acids. The CDR3 loop reads CASSVDEGRNEKLFF. The DNA of the CDR3 is TGTGCCAGCAGCGTAGATGAGGGAAGGAATGAAAAACTGTTTTTT.

The rearrangement uses TRBV7-9 and TRBJ1-4; D perhaps matches TRBD1 (5 bases). V was shortened by 3 bases and J by 3 bases, with 14 bases between the two germline ends. The CDR3 is 16 amino acids. Germline CDR1 and CDR2: SEHNR and FQNEAQ (reference sequence). The CDR3 nucleotides are TGTGCCAGCAGCTTGACTCTCGGGGGGTCTAATGAAAAACTGTTTTTT. It translates to CASSLTLGGSNEKLFF.

The rearrangement uses TRBV7-9 and TRBJ2-1, with D hard to call. The CDR3 consists of 16 residues. Trimming took off 0 bases at V and 1 base at J, with 10 bases between the two ends. CDR1 SEHNR and CDR2 FQNEAQ come from the germline V gene (reference sequence). The CDR3 sequence: CASSLALGFSYNEQFF. The CDR3, as DNA: TGTGCCAGCAGCTTAGCACTCGGGTTTTCCTACAATGAGCAGTTCTTC. Supplemented by reference TRBV7-9 and TRBJ2-1, the full variable domain reads DTGVSQNPRHKITKRGQNVTFRCDPISEHNRLYWYRQTLGQGPEFLTYFQNEAQLEKSRLLSDRFSAERPKGSFSTLEIQRTEQGDSAMYLCASSLALGFSYNEQFFGPGTRLTVL.

The chain employs TRBV5-6 and TRBJ2-5; the D is unclear. Per the germline V gene, CDR1 is SGHDT and CDR2 is YYEEEE. The CDR3 consists of 14 residues. Deletions cut 0 bases from V and 1 base from J, with 7 bases between. The CDR3 sequence: CASSLGWGQETQYF. DNA for the CDR3: TGTGCCAGCAGCTTGGGTTGGGGCCAAGAGACCCAGTACTTC.

J is TRBJ2-5 and V is TRBV14; 8 bases fit TRBD2. Germline V CDR1 and CDR2: SGHDN, FVKESK. V gave up 4 bases and J gave up 2 bases; unmatched junction bases: 6. The CDR3 is made up of 15 amino acids. CDR3 amino acids: CASSPQRGRQETQYF. Here the CDR3 DNA reads TGTGCCAGCAGCCCCCAGCGGGGGAGGCAAGAGACCCAGTACTTC.

This chain joins TRBV9 and TRBJ1-1, with 7 bases aligning to TRBD1. CDR3 size: 18 residues. J was trimmed by 2 bases and V by 0 bases; bases with no gene match: 13. Per the germline V gene, CDR1 is SGDLS and CDR2 is YYNGEE. The CDR3 DNA follows: TGTGCCAGCAGCGTAGATGGGGGGGACAGTCAAAAAAACACTGAAGCTTTCTTT. This codes for CASSVDGGDSQKNTEAFF.

The chain uses TRBV10-2 and TRBJ1-1, with D perhaps matching TRBD1 (5 bases). Germline CDR1 reads WSHSY; CDR2 reads SAAADI. Between the trimmed V and J ends, which lost 3 bases and 9 bases, there was a span of 11 bases. The CDR3 has 12 residues. The CDR3 region has the DNA TGCGCCAGCAGTGATCTTGGACATCAAGCTTTCTTT. Protein sequence: CASSDLGHQAFF.

This rearrangement joins TRBV2 to TRBJ1-6; D is undetermined. This CDR3 comprises 15 residues. Trimming left V 0 bases short and J 3 bases short, with 6 bases between. Germline V gene data show CDR1 as SNHLY and CDR2 as FYNNEI. CDR3 bases: TGTGCCAGCAGTGAAGCGGCCCTCTATAATTCACCCCTCCACTTT. Residues: CASSEAALYNSPLHF.

J is TRBJ1-3 and V is TRBV5-4; weak D call: TRBD1 (6 bases). This CDR3 spans 15 amino acids. CDR1 SGHNT and CDR2 YYREEE come from the germline V gene (reference sequence). The V end lost 0 bases, the J end lost 0 bases, and 7 bases lay between the germline ends. The CDR3 DNA reads as TGTGCCAGCAGCTTGGAACAGGGCTCTGGAAACACCATATATTTT. Encoded protein: CASSLEQGSGNTIYF.

The gene calls are TRBV5-1 and TRBJ1-1; D not resolved. The CDR3 spans 14 residues. In germline, CDR1 is SGHRS, CDR2 YFSETQ. The V and J ends lost 1 base and 6 bases respectively, with 13 bases between them. The CDR3 sequence: CASSLSEVQAEAFF. CDR3 in DNA: TGCGCCAGCAGCTTGTCTGAAGTTCAGGCTGAAGCTTTCTTT.

The chain uses TRBV7-2 and TRBJ2-1, with 8 bases fitting TRBD2. Germline values: CDR1 SGHTA, CDR2 FQGNSA. V was pared by 1 base and J by 3 bases, with 2 bases of the junction left unmatched. The CDR3 is 15 amino acids. In DNA form, the CDR3 reads TGTGCCAGCAGCTTAGTCAGCGGGGGCTACAATGAGCAGTTCTTC. Translated, it gives CASSLVSGGYNEQFF.

This chain uses TRBV30 with TRBJ1-1, with D unclear. The V end lost 3 bases, the J end lost 0 bases, and 14 bases lay between the germline ends. The CDR3 consists of 15 residues. The germline V gene has CDR1 GTSNPN and CDR2 SVGIG (reference sequence). The CDR3 spells CAWREKRALNTEAFF. As DNA, the CDR3 is TGTGCCTGGAGGGAGAAAAGGGCCTTGAACACTGAAGCTTTCTTT.

This clone was recorded a few times. The V and J genes are TRBV10-3 and TRBJ2-1; D is perhaps TRBD2 (6 bases). The ends were cut back, 10 bases at V and 6 bases at J, with 16 bases in the middle. This CDR3 is built from 13 residues. CDR1 ENHRY and CDR2 SYGVKD come from the germline V gene. CDR3 protein: CASGDPTINEQFF. DNA for the CDR3: TGTGCCAGCGGGGACCCGACTATCAATGAGCAGTTCTTC.

The chain has TRBV5-5 and TRBJ1-5; D is ambiguous. The germline gives CDR1 SGHKS, CDR2 YYEKEE (reference sequence). V was cut by 0 bases and J by 5 bases, with 6 bases left in between. CDR3 size: 13 residues. Here the CDR3 reads CASSLVKHQPQHF. DNA for the CDR3: TGTGCCAGCAGCTTGGTAAAACATCAGCCCCAGCATTTT.

There are a few counts of this clone. This chain joins TRBV7-2 and TRBJ2-5; unclear D gene. V was shortened by 1 base and J by 7 bases, with 4 bases between the two germline ends. This CDR3 has 11 amino acids. Germline V gene lookup returns CDR1 SGHTA and CDR2 FQGNSA. The CDR3 sequence: CASSLGGTQYF. Written as DNA, the CDR3 is TGTGCCAGCAGCTTAGGGGGGACCCAGTACTTC.

The J gene is TRBJ1-2, the V gene TRBV10-3; the match to TRBD1 covers 7 bases. Germline values: CDR1 ENHRY, CDR2 SYGVKD. The CDR3 spans 13 residues. Trimming removed 10 bases from V and 7 bases from J; junction bases left unmatched: 12. The CDR3 DNA reads TGTGCCACCGAAAGGACAGGCGACAGTGGCTACACCTTC. This gives the protein CATERTGDSGYTF.

The chain combines TRBV30 with TRBJ1-1; no firm D call. V lost 3 bases to trimming and J lost 3 bases, with 17 bases between them. The germline gives CDR1 GTSNPN, CDR2 SVGIG (reference sequence). This CDR3 is 15 amino acids long. The DNA for the CDR3 is TGTGCCTGGAGGTTGGCCTGGCAGGTGGACACTGAAGCTTTCTTT. This gives the protein CAWRLAWQVDTEAFF.

The chain is built from TRBV6-5 and TRBJ1-2, with a possible D match to TRBD1 (6 bases). CDR3 length: 16 amino acids. Trimming left V 4 bases short and J 4 bases short, with 19 bases between. Germline V lookup: CDR1 MNHEY, CDR2 SVGAGI. CDR3 nucleotides: TGTGCCAGCAGTTTGAACCAGGGGAGGGCTAGCTATGGCTACACCTTC. It encodes CASSLNQGRASYGYTF.

This clone was detected only once. The V call is TRBV18, the J call TRBJ1-3; D is uncertain. The CDR3 has 15 amino acids. Germline V gives CDR1 KGHSH, CDR2 LQKENI. V gave up 3 bases and J gave up 2 bases, with 11 bases separating them. Here the CDR3 reads CASSPLGSPGNTIYF. In DNA form, the CDR3 reads TGTGCCAGCTCACCCCTGGGCAGCCCTGGAAACACCATATATTTT. The complete variable domain, with remaining parts taken from reference TRBV18 and TRBJ1-3, reads NAGVMQNPRHLVRRRGQEARLRCSPMKGHSHVYWYRQLPEEGLKFMVYLQKENIIDESGMPKERFSAEFPKEGPSILRIQQVVRGDSAAYFCASSPLGSPGNTIYFGEGSWLTVV.

The chain links TRBV7-2 to TRBJ1-1; TRBD1 agrees at 8 bases. In germline, CDR1 is SGHTA, CDR2 FQGNSA. The J segment lost 0 bases and the V segment lost 5 bases, leaving 8 bases of the junction unmatched. This CDR3 is 16 amino acids long. The CDR3 sequence is CASSIEGTGVNTEAFF. DNA of the CDR3: TGTGCCAGCAGCATCGAGGGGACAGGAGTGAACACTGAAGCTTTCTTT.